The next 21 T cell receptor beta chains were all read from a single sample in a study of blood T cell repertoires in COVID-19. Assay used: immunoSEQ multiplex PCR; TCRdb lists only in-frame clones, some missing. The table records about 90,000 clones, roughly nine tenths of them present only once. Sequenced: peripheral blood. Source of these receptors: a human donor with active COVID-19. The donor label of this sample is uncertain.

The chain has TRBV29-1 and TRBJ2-3; D is perhaps TRBD1 (5 bases). V lost 7 bases to trimming and J lost 1 base, with 15 bases between them. CDR1 SQVTM and CDR2 ANQGSEA come from the germline V gene. The CDR3 sequence is 14 residues long. The DNA for the CDR3 is TGCAGCGCCGGACCAGGGTGGGGCACAGATACGCAGTATTTT. Residues: CSAGPGWGTDTQYF.

This rearrangement joins TRBV18 to TRBJ1-2; TRBD1 aligns across 7 bases. This CDR3 spans 14 amino acids. Germline CDR1 KGHSH, CDR2 LQKENI. The V and J ends lost 2 bases and 8 bases, in that order; junction bases with no gene match: 8. The chain's CDR3 is CASSPEGATGGYTF. The CDR3 DNA sequence: TGTGCCAGCTCACCAGAGGGGGCAACGGGAGGCTACACCTTC.

CDR3 sequence (DNA): TGTGCCAGCAGCTTAGCCCGGAGAGGCAGGGGGCTTAGGTATGGCTACACCTTC. This translates into CASSLARRGRGLRYGYTF. The genes are TRBV11-2 and TRBJ1-2, with 8 bases identical to TRBD1. Germline V gene sequence: CDR1 SGHAT, CDR2 FQNNGV. This CDR3 spans 18 amino acids. Germline trimming cut 1 base from V and 5 bases from J; bases unmatched to any gene: 15. The full variable domain, with the rest looked up from reference TRBV11-2 and TRBJ1-2, is EAGVAQSPRYKIIEKRQSVAFWCNPISGHATLYWYQQILGQGPKLLIQFQNNGVVDDSQLPKDRFSAERLKGVDSTLKIQPAKLEDSAVYLCASSLARRGRGLRYGYTFGSGTRLTVV.

Here the CDR3 DNA reads TGCGCCAGCAGCTTGCGGGCAGGGGGCCAGTACGAGCAGTACTTC. It translates to CASSLRAGGQYEQYF. This chain links TRBV5-1 with TRBJ2-7, with TRBD1 matching over 8 bases. Per the germline V gene, CDR1 is SGHRS and CDR2 is YFSETQ. The length of the CDR3 is 15 residues. V shed 1 base, J shed 4 bases, and the junction held 7 bases outside the gene matches.

This chain joins TRBV5-6 and TRBJ2-7; D gene unclear. The V end lost 0 bases, the J end lost 4 bases, and 11 bases lay between the germline ends. The CDR3 totals 14 residues. The V gene's germline CDR1 is SGHDT and CDR2 YYEEEE. In DNA, the CDR3 is TGTGCCAGCAGCTTGGGTAACAGTTTATACGAGCAGTACTTC. Translated, it gives CASSLGNSLYEQYF.

The V call is TRBV18, the J call TRBJ1-5, with 8 bases matching TRBD1. This CDR3 is built from 15 residues. CDR1 is KGHSH and CDR2 is LQKENI in the germline V gene. V was pared by 3 bases and J by 5 bases, with 6 bases of the junction left unmatched. In nucleotides, the CDR3 is TGTGCCAGCTCACCTCAGACAGGGGACCATCAGCCCCAGCATTTT. This codes for CASSPQTGDHQPQHF.

The rearrangement uses TRBV29-1 and TRBJ2-7; 9 bases line up with TRBD1. Germline assignment: CDR1 SQVTM and CDR2 ANQGSEA. This CDR3 has 13 amino acids. V dropped 5 bases and J dropped 6; count of bases not matched to a gene: 8. CDR3 amino acids: CSVSRTGEGEQYF. CDR3 bases: TGCAGCGTTTCCCGGACAGGGGAGGGCGAGCAGTACTTC.

This rearrangement joins TRBV9 to TRBJ2-5, with 7 bases identical to TRBD1. This CDR3 region has 15 residues. Germline-derived CDR1 and CDR2 are SGDLS and YYNGEE. V was clipped by 2 bases and J by 2 bases; unmatched bases: 6. The CDR3 loop reads CASSVQQGRQETQYF. The CDR3 DNA is TGTGCCAGCAGCGTCCAACAGGGGAGACAAGAGACCCAGTACTTC.

V usage is TRBV5-1 and J usage is TRBJ1-4; TRBD1 aligns across 8 bases. The CDR3 loop spans 14 amino acids. CDR1 SGHRS and CDR2 YFSETQ come from the germline V gene. V trimming: 7 bases; J trimming: 8 bases; junction bases outside the gene matches: 10. CDR3 in amino acids: CASGRTGRGEKLFF. CDR3 DNA sequence: TGCGCCAGCGGAAGGACAGGGAGAGGAGAAAAACTGTTTTTT.

The CDR3 sequence is CASSSPGLATDTQYF. The CDR3 DNA is TGTGCCAGCAGCTCCCCGGGACTAGCGACAGATACGCAGTATTTT. The chain joins TRBV3-1 (or the pseudogene TRBV3-2) to TRBJ2-3; 10 nucleotides line up with TRBD2. The V gene's germline CDR1 is LGHDT and CDR2 YNNKEL (reference sequence). The V gene end was trimmed by 5 bases and the J gene end by 3 bases; junction bases not matched to a gene: 5. CDR3 length: 15 amino acids.

The gene calls are TRBV7-2 and TRBJ1-5; D is ambiguous. The V end was cut by 1 base, the J end by 3 bases, with 7 bases between. Germline loops: CDR1 SGHTA, CDR2 FQGNSA. CDR3 length: 14 amino acids. The CDR3 bases are TGTGCCAGCAGCTTAGACGGGGTCAATCAGCCCCAGCATTTT. This translates into CASSLDGVNQPQHF.

In DNA form, the CDR3 reads TGTGCCAGCCAGGGACAGGGCGGCACTGAAGCTTTCTTT. It encodes CASQGQGGTEAFF. The gene calls are TRBV19 and TRBJ1-1; TRBD1 matches at 9 bases. Germline V gene data show CDR1 as LNHDA and CDR2 as SQIVND (reference sequence). The CDR3 loop spans 13 amino acids. V lost 9 bases and J lost 4; bases outside the gene matches: 6.

The chain has TRBV19 and TRBJ1-4; 9 bases fit TRBD1. Germline V lookup: CDR1 LNHDA, CDR2 SQIVND (reference sequence). The CDR3 totals 15 residues. V shed 6 bases and J 3 bases; nucleotides not matched to a gene: 5. The CDR3 spells CASRDRGRANEKLFF. The CDR3 DNA is TGTGCCAGTAGGGACAGGGGACGGGCTAATGAAAAACTGTTTTTT.

CDR3 sequence reads: CASSLRTREETQYF. CDR3 DNA sequence: TGTGCCAGCAGCTTAAGGACGAGGGAAGAGACCCAGTACTTC. V is TRBV7-2 and J is TRBJ2-5, with D possibly being TRBD2 (5 bases). The germline gives CDR1 SGHTA, CDR2 FQGNSA. The CDR3 spans 14 residues. With 2 bases removed from V and 3 bases from J, the gap between germline ends came to 10 bases. Full variable domain (missing parts from reference TRBV7-2 and TRBJ2-5): GAGVSQSPSNKVTEKGKDVELRCDPISGHTALYWYRQSLGQGLEFLIYFQGNSAPDKSGLPSDRFSAERTGGSVSTLTIQRTQQEDSAVYLCASSLRTREETQYFGPGTRLLVL.

J is TRBJ2-1 and V is TRBV6-2 or TRBV6-3; TRBD2 matches at 16 bases. V shed 6 bases, J shed 1 base, and the junction held 21 bases outside the gene matches. Germline lookup yields CDR1 MNHEY and CDR2 SVGEGT. The CDR3 runs 23 residues. CDR3 region: CASSPQTGGWGLAGGPSYNEQFF. Here the CDR3 DNA reads TGTGCCAGCAGCCCTCAGACAGGGGGCTGGGGACTAGCGGGGGGGCCGTCCTACAATGAGCAGTTCTTC.

The chain couples TRBV5-1 to TRBJ2-3; D is ambiguous. The CDR3 is 13 amino acids. The germline V gene encodes CDR1 SGHRS and CDR2 YFSETQ. Trimming cost V 3 bases and J 1 base, with 6 bases left between them. CDR3 nucleotides: TGCGCCAGCAGCTCCACAGGCACAGATACGCAGTATTTT. It encodes CASSSTGTDTQYF.

The V call is TRBV20-1, the J call TRBJ2-7; D might be TRBD2 (6 bases). V was trimmed by 3 bases and J by 3 bases, leaving 12 bases between them. CDR3 length: 13 residues. Germline V CDR1 and CDR2: DFQATT, SNEGSKA (reference sequence). The CDR3 bases are TGCAGTGCTAGTTGGCTAGCGTACTACGAGCAGTACTTC. This sequence encodes CSASWLAYYEQYF.

V gene TRBV9 combines with J gene TRBJ1-2, with 7 bases fitting TRBD1. The CDR3 spans 17 residues. Germline trimming cut 0 bases from V and 0 bases from J; bases unmatched to any gene: 8. CDR1 is SGDLS and CDR2 is YYNGEE in the germline V gene. CDR3 DNA sequence: TGTGCCAGCAGCGTAGTTGGGACAGAATTTTCTAACTATGGCTACACCTTC. It yields the protein CASSVVGTEFSNYGYTF.

This clone was seen once. V is TRBV19 and J is TRBJ1-1, with D perhaps TRBD1 (5 bases). Germline CDR1 is LNHDA and CDR2 is SQIVND (reference sequence). The CDR3 has 15 amino acids. Trimming removed 3 bases from V and 1 base from J, with 12 bases in between. The CDR3 here is CASSIGGTWNTEAFF. The CDR3 coding sequence is TGTGCCAGTAGTATCGGCGGGACGTGGAACACTGAAGCTTTCTTT.

This sequence joins TRBV5-4 and TRBJ1-2; D is unresolved. Germline V gene sequence: CDR1 SGHNT, CDR2 YYREEE (reference sequence). The CDR3 runs 14 residues. Deletions cut 7 bases from V and 8 bases from J, with 21 bases between. The DNA for the CDR3 is TGTGCCAGCCAAGACCCGGGGAGTTTCAAAGGCTACACCTTC. This codes for CASQDPGSFKGYTF. Combining the CDR3 with reference TRBV5-4 and TRBJ1-2 gives the whole variable domain ETGVTQSPTHLIKTRGQQVTLRCSSQSGHNTVSWYQQALGQGPQFIFQYYREEENGRGNFPPRFSGLQFPNYSSELNVNALELDDSALYLCASQDPGSFKGYTFGSGTRLTVV.

Here the CDR3 DNA reads TGTGCCAGCAGCTTTATGGGAAACACCATATATTTT. It specifies CASSFMGNTIYF. The chain recombines TRBV5-4 with TRBJ1-3; D not resolved. Trimming left V 2 bases short and J 4 bases short, with 4 bases between. This CDR3 is built from 12 residues. Germline CDR1 is SGHNT and CDR2 is YYREEE (reference sequence). Complete variable domain (other parts from reference TRBV5-4 and TRBJ1-3): ETGVTQSPTHLIKTRGQQVTLRCSSQSGHNTVSWYQQALGQGPQFIFQYYREEENGRGNFPPRFSGLQFPNYSSELNVNALELDDSALYLCASSFMGNTIYFGEGSWLTVV.